This TCR beta chain was documented in a study of T cell responses to AZD1222 COVID-19 vaccine. Findings of the study overall: Sampling captured repertoires only after the peak T cell response. Unmutated regions of variants are reportedly targeted by nearly half of spike-specific TCRs. The donor group comprised mostly white British people and more females; the analysis possibly underestimated clonal diversity. Spike-specific TCR breadth and depth both grew after two AZD1222 doses.

Data came from immunoSEQ multiplex PCR; TCRdb stores just in-frame clones and leaves some out. This sample yields roughly 150,000 clones, of which 90% to 95% are seen a single time; more than 1.3% belongs to the top ten. Germline V gene data show CDR1 as KGHDR and CDR2 as SFDVKD. Trimming removed 7 bases at V and 11 bases at J, with 14 bases between. The CDR3 spans 12 residues. In the case of this clone: Its antigen is unknown.

This TCR was recovered from an adult in good health. The chain carries TRBV24-1 and TRBJ1-5; tentative D call: TRBD1 (5 bases). Sequencing used peripheral blood, obtained on day 0 of AZD1222 vaccination. DNA for the CDR3: TGTGCCACCAGCCGCGGGGGTCCGGCCCAGCATTTT. Translating gives CATSRGGPAQHF.